A selection of T cell receptor beta chains follows, all from one sample in a study of blood T cell repertoires in COVID-19. Produced via immunoSEQ multiplex PCR; TCRdb's table is partial and in-frame only. The table has under 250,000 clones, over 70% seen once. Sequencing input: peripheral blood. All receptors derive from a man aged 35-49 years with acute or convalescent COVID-19. CDR3s include the opening cysteine and the closing phenylalanine or tryptophan. Fields, in order: J gene, clone size, D gene, V gene, CDR3 DNA, CDR3 protein. D genes are given only for firm matches. Clone size is not always given. Where it is, it says once, few, many or a class for expanded clones.

j_gene: TRBJ2-5; abundance: -; d_gene: -; v_gene: TRBV15; CDR3nt: TGTGCCACCAGCAGAGATCACGGAGGGCAAGAGACCCAGTACTTC; CDR3aa: CATSRDHGGQETQYF
j_gene: TRBJ2-1; abundance: once; d_gene: TRBD1; v_gene: TRBV18; CDR3nt: TGTGCCAGCTCAGAACAGGGGACCCAGGATGAGCAGTTCTTC; CDR3aa: CASSEQGTQDEQFF
j_gene: TRBJ1-5; abundance: many; d_gene: -; v_gene: TRBV9; CDR3nt: TGTGCCAGCAGCGTAGCGGCGGGACAGCCCCAGCATTTT; CDR3aa: CASSVAAGQPQHF
j_gene: TRBJ1-6; abundance: -; d_gene: -; v_gene: TRBV10-3; CDR3nt: TGTGCCATCGGGGCAGGCCAAAATTCACCCCTCCACTTT; CDR3aa: CAIGAGQNSPLHF
j_gene: TRBJ1-2; abundance: -; d_gene: TRBD1; v_gene: TRBV5-1; CDR3nt: TGCGCCAGCAGCTTGGGGGACAGGGACTATGGCTACACCTTC; CDR3aa: CASSLGDRDYGYTF
j_gene: TRBJ2-7; abundance: -; d_gene: TRBD2; v_gene: TRBV5-4; CDR3nt: TGTGCCAGCAGCTGGGATCCCATAAATCTGCGGGAGCAGCAGTACTTC; CDR3aa: CASSWDPINLREQQYF
j_gene: TRBJ2-5; abundance: -; d_gene: TRBD2; v_gene: TRBV5-4; CDR3nt: TGTGCCAGCAGCGCCTACAGCGGGAAAGAGACCCAGTACTTC; CDR3aa: CASSAYSGKETQYF
j_gene: TRBJ2-1; abundance: -; d_gene: -; v_gene: TRBV19; CDR3nt: TGTGCCAGTGCTAAGGGGAATGAGCAGTTCTTC; CDR3aa: CASAKGNEQFF
j_gene: TRBJ1-6; abundance: -; d_gene: -; v_gene: TRBV19; CDR3nt: TGTGCCAGTACCCCGGACAGAGATGACTCACCCCTCCACTTT; CDR3aa: CASTPDRDDSPLHF
j_gene: TRBJ2-7; abundance: -; d_gene: TRBD1; v_gene: TRBV4-1; CDR3nt: TGCGCCAGCAGCCAAGATTCCGGACAGGGGTTCTACGAGCAGTACTTC; CDR3aa: CASSQDSGQGFYEQYF
j_gene: TRBJ2-7; abundance: -; d_gene: TRBD1; v_gene: TRBV7-9; CDR3nt: TGTGCCAGCACCGAACAGGGGGGAACCTACGAGCAGTACTTC; CDR3aa: CASTEQGGTYEQYF
j_gene: TRBJ2-3; abundance: -; d_gene: -; v_gene: TRBV12-3/TRBV12-4; CDR3nt: TGTGCCAGCTCGGGGTGGGTGAGTCGTACGCAGTATTTT; CDR3aa: CASSGWVSRTQYF
j_gene: TRBJ1-2; abundance: once; d_gene: -; v_gene: TRBV21-1; CDR3nt: TGTGCCAGCAGCGTCGGTGGGGACAGAAGTAACTGCTACACCTTC; CDR3aa: CASSVGGDRSNCYTF
j_gene: TRBJ1-1; abundance: -; d_gene: TRBD1; v_gene: TRBV30; CDR3nt: TGTGCCTGGAGTGCCGACAGGGGTTCCGGGGCTTTCTTT; CDR3aa: CAWSADRGSGAFF
j_gene: TRBJ1-3; abundance: once; d_gene: -; v_gene: TRBV6-6; CDR3nt: TGTGCCAGCAGTTACTCGGGACGGGGGAGGGACACCATATATTTT; CDR3aa: CASSYSGRGRDTIYF
j_gene: TRBJ1-2; abundance: -; d_gene: -; v_gene: TRBV2; CDR3nt: TGTGCCAGCAGTCCTTTCGACAGTAATGGCTACACCTTC; CDR3aa: CASSPFDSNGYTF
j_gene: TRBJ2-3; abundance: -; d_gene: -; v_gene: TRBV2; CDR3nt: TGTGCCAGCACTAGGGAGGCTAGCACAGATACGCAGTATTTT; CDR3aa: CASTREASTDTQYF
j_gene: TRBJ2-5; abundance: -; d_gene: TRBD1; v_gene: TRBV18; CDR3nt: TGTGCCAGCTCATCTCCGGGACAGGGTGGGACCCAGTACTTC; CDR3aa: CASSSPGQGGTQYF
j_gene: TRBJ2-7; abundance: -; d_gene: TRBD2; v_gene: TRBV11-2; CDR3nt: TGTGCCAGCAGCTCCCTAGCGGGGGGCTACGAGCAGTACTTC; CDR3aa: CASSSLAGGYEQYF
j_gene: TRBJ1-6; abundance: -; d_gene: -; v_gene: TRBV7-6; CDR3nt: TGTGCCAGCAGCCTAGCTATTCGGGGGAGTAATTCACCCCTCCACTTT; CDR3aa: CASSLAIRGSNSPLHF
j_gene: TRBJ2-3; abundance: -; d_gene: TRBD2; v_gene: TRBV10-1; CDR3nt: TGCGCCAGTCCTGACAGACTAGCGGGAGTTGGCACAGATACGCAGTATTTT; CDR3aa: CASPDRLAGVGTDTQYF
j_gene: TRBJ2-1; abundance: -; d_gene: TRBD2; v_gene: TRBV20-1; CDR3nt: TGCAGTGCTAGTCTGCGGGGGGTTATTACGTCCTACAATGAGCAGTTCTTC; CDR3aa: CSASLRGVITSYNEQFF
j_gene: TRBJ2-1; abundance: -; d_gene: TRBD2; v_gene: TRBV2; CDR3nt: TGTGCCAGCGGGGGGATGAAAAGCGGGAGGCACACCAATGAGCAGTTCTTC; CDR3aa: CASGGMKSGRHTNEQFF
j_gene: TRBJ1-1; abundance: -; d_gene: -; v_gene: TRBV4-2; CDR3nt: TGTGCCAGCAGCCAAGAGGAGGGGAACACTGAAGCTTTCTTT; CDR3aa: CASSQEEGNTEAFF
j_gene: TRBJ2-2; abundance: -; d_gene: TRBD1; v_gene: TRBV5-1; CDR3nt: TGCGCCAGCAGCTTGCAGGGGGCGGACACCGGGGAGCTGTTTTTT; CDR3aa: CASSLQGADTGELFF
j_gene: TRBJ2-2; abundance: -; d_gene: TRBD2; v_gene: TRBV6-5; CDR3nt: TGTGCCAGCAGCCCCCCCGGGGGGAGGACCGGGGAGCTGTTTTTT; CDR3aa: CASSPPGGRTGELFF
j_gene: TRBJ2-7; abundance: -; d_gene: TRBD2; v_gene: TRBV7-2; CDR3nt: TGTGCCAGCAGACGACTAGCGGCGTCCTACGAGCAGTACTTC; CDR3aa: CASRRLAASYEQYF
j_gene: TRBJ2-7; abundance: once; d_gene: TRBD2; v_gene: TRBV11-2; CDR3nt: TGTGCCAGCAGCTTACAGCCAGCGGGAGTGGTCGAGCAGTACTTC; CDR3aa: CASSLQPAGVVEQYF
j_gene: TRBJ2-2; abundance: -; d_gene: -; v_gene: TRBV3-1/TRBV3-2; CDR3nt: TGTGCCAGCACTCCGGGGTACCGCACCGGGGAGCTGTTTTTT; CDR3aa: CASTPGYRTGELFF
j_gene: TRBJ2-7; abundance: -; d_gene: -; v_gene: TRBV5-1; CDR3nt: TGCGCCAGCAGCTTGGGCCAGCGACCCCTCTACGAGCAGTACTTC; CDR3aa: CASSLGQRPLYEQYF
j_gene: TRBJ2-1; abundance: -; d_gene: TRBD2; v_gene: TRBV24-1; CDR3nt: TGTGCCACCAGTGATCCCGGGAGCGGGAGGGCCGATGAGCAGTTCTTC; CDR3aa: CATSDPGSGRADEQFF
j_gene: TRBJ1-2; abundance: -; d_gene: TRBD1; v_gene: TRBV19; CDR3nt: TGTGCCAGCCATACAGGGGGCTATCAAGGCTACACCTTC; CDR3aa: CASHTGGYQGYTF
j_gene: TRBJ2-5; abundance: -; d_gene: -; v_gene: TRBV11-2; CDR3nt: TGTGCCAGCAGCCCCAGCCGGGCCTTAGGGGTGGCCCAGTACTTC; CDR3aa: CASSPSRALGVAQYF
j_gene: TRBJ2-5; abundance: -; d_gene: -; v_gene: TRBV5-1; CDR3nt: TGCGCCAGCAGCTTGAGAGGACAAGAGACCCAGTACTTC; CDR3aa: CASSLRGQETQYF
j_gene: TRBJ2-1; abundance: -; d_gene: TRBD1; v_gene: TRBV5-6; CDR3nt: TGTGCCAGCAGCCACGGGACAGGGTGGCCATCGTCGGAGCAGTTCTTC; CDR3aa: CASSHGTGWPSSEQFF
j_gene: TRBJ2-1; abundance: -; d_gene: TRBD2; v_gene: TRBV5-1; CDR3nt: TGCGCCAGCAGCGGACGCCTAGCGGGAGAAAACAATGAGCAGTTCTTC; CDR3aa: CASSGRLAGENNEQFF
j_gene: TRBJ1-3; abundance: -; d_gene: -; v_gene: TRBV18; CDR3nt: TGTGCCAGCGCGAGCTCTGGAAACACCATATATTTT; CDR3aa: CASASSGNTIYF
j_gene: TRBJ1-1; abundance: -; d_gene: -; v_gene: TRBV7-2; CDR3nt: TGTGCCAGCAGCTTATTAAACAGGGTCACTGAAGCTTTCTTT; CDR3aa: CASSLLNRVTEAFF
j_gene: TRBJ1-2; abundance: -; d_gene: -; v_gene: TRBV3-1/TRBV3-2; CDR3nt: TGTGCCAGCAGCCAAGAGGCGGGAGGCTACACCTTC; CDR3aa: CASSQEAGGYTF
j_gene: TRBJ2-5; abundance: once; d_gene: TRBD1; v_gene: TRBV7-2; CDR3nt: TGTGCCAGCAGCTTACCGGGACAGGGGTCTCGGCAGACCCAGTACTTC; CDR3aa: CASSLPGQGSRQTQYF
j_gene: TRBJ1-2; abundance: -; d_gene: -; v_gene: TRBV5-1; CDR3nt: TGCGCCAGCAGATCCTCTCCAGGGGAAGTGGATGGCTACACCTTC; CDR3aa: CASRSSPGEVDGYTF
j_gene: TRBJ2-1; abundance: -; d_gene: TRBD1; v_gene: TRBV7-2; CDR3nt: TGTGCCAGCAGCACTTTGGGACAGGGGTTCCATGAGCAGTTCTTC; CDR3aa: CASSTLGQGFHEQFF
j_gene: TRBJ1-1; abundance: -; d_gene: -; v_gene: TRBV13; CDR3nt: TGTGCCAGCAGCGCGACTCAAGTCACTGAAGCTTTCTTT; CDR3aa: CASSATQVTEAFF
j_gene: TRBJ2-3; abundance: -; d_gene: -; v_gene: TRBV7-2; CDR3nt: TGTGCCAGCAGCTTAGGACCCAACGGGAGAAGCCCCGTTACGCAGTATTTT; CDR3aa: CASSLGPNGRSPVTQYF
j_gene: TRBJ2-7; abundance: -; d_gene: TRBD1; v_gene: TRBV29-1; CDR3nt: TGCAGCGTAAGCAGGACAGGGGTTCTTGACGAGCAGTACTTC; CDR3aa: CSVSRTGVLDEQYF
j_gene: TRBJ1-1; abundance: -; d_gene: -; v_gene: TRBV7-3; CDR3nt: TGTGCCAGCAGCTTATCGGGTAGTATGAACACTGAAGCTTTCTTT; CDR3aa: CASSLSGSMNTEAFF
j_gene: TRBJ2-1; abundance: -; d_gene: TRBD2; v_gene: TRBV9; CDR3nt: TGTGCCAGCAGCGTACTAGCGGGAGGGAGTGAGCAGTTCTTC; CDR3aa: CASSVLAGGSEQFF
j_gene: TRBJ2-7; abundance: -; d_gene: TRBD2; v_gene: TRBV7-2; CDR3nt: TGTGCCAGCAGCGTCAGTGCTAGCGGGGCCAACTACGAGCAGTACTTC; CDR3aa: CASSVSASGANYEQYF
j_gene: TRBJ1-2; abundance: -; d_gene: -; v_gene: TRBV5-6; CDR3nt: TGTGCCAGCAGCTTGGAAAGGGGCTATGGCGGCTACACCTTC; CDR3aa: CASSLERGYGGYTF
j_gene: TRBJ1-1; abundance: -; d_gene: -; v_gene: TRBV6-5; CDR3nt: TGTGCCACCGAGGGTGACACTGAAGCTTTCTTT; CDR3aa: CATEGDTEAFF
j_gene: TRBJ2-7; abundance: -; d_gene: -; v_gene: TRBV2; CDR3nt: TGTGCCAGCACAAGCGGGCCTTATCCCTACGAGCAGTACTTC; CDR3aa: CASTSGPYPYEQYF
j_gene: TRBJ2-3; abundance: -; d_gene: TRBD2; v_gene: TRBV29-1; CDR3nt: TGCAGCGTTGGTGGCACGGGAGGTGACACAGATACGCAGTATTTT; CDR3aa: CSVGGTGGDTDTQYF
j_gene: TRBJ2-6; abundance: -; d_gene: -; v_gene: TRBV19; CDR3nt: TGTGCCAGTAGTCCAACTTTGAGGGGGGCCAACGTCCTGACTTTC; CDR3aa: CASSPTLRGANVLTF
j_gene: TRBJ1-5; abundance: -; d_gene: TRBD1; v_gene: TRBV5-4; CDR3nt: TGTGCCAGCAGCCTGACAGGGACCAATCAGCCCCAGCATTTT; CDR3aa: CASSLTGTNQPQHF
j_gene: TRBJ2-3; abundance: -; d_gene: -; v_gene: TRBV3-1/TRBV3-2; CDR3nt: TGTGCCAGCAGCCGCGGGGTCTTTACAGATACGCAGTATTTT; CDR3aa: CASSRGVFTDTQYF
j_gene: TRBJ1-2; abundance: -; d_gene: -; v_gene: TRBV19; CDR3nt: TGTGCCAGTGATGGTGGGATTCGAGGGGGCTACACCTTC; CDR3aa: CASDGGIRGGYTF
j_gene: TRBJ1-2; abundance: -; d_gene: TRBD1; v_gene: TRBV4-2; CDR3nt: TGTGCCAGCAGCCAAGACAGGGGGAACTATGGCTACACCTTC; CDR3aa: CASSQDRGNYGYTF
j_gene: TRBJ1-3; abundance: once; d_gene: -; v_gene: TRBV19; CDR3nt: TGTGCCAGTAGTGCAACAGGGACTGGAAACACCATATATTTT; CDR3aa: CASSATGTGNTIYF
j_gene: TRBJ1-1; abundance: -; d_gene: -; v_gene: TRBV29-1; CDR3nt: TGCAGCGTTGAGGCGCGGGGGGCAAACACTGAAGCTTTCTTT; CDR3aa: CSVEARGANTEAFF
j_gene: TRBJ1-2; abundance: once; d_gene: -; v_gene: TRBV18; CDR3nt: TGTGCCAGCTCACCACGGCAAAACTATGACTATGGCTACACCTTC; CDR3aa: CASSPRQNYDYGYTF